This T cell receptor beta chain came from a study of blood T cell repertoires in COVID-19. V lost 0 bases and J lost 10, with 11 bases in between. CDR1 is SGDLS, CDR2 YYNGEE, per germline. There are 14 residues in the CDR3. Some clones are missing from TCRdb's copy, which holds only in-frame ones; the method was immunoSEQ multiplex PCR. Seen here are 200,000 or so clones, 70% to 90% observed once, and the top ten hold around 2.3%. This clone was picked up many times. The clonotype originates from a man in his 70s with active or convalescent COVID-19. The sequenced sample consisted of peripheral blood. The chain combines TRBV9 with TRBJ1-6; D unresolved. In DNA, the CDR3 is TGTGCCAGCAGCGTAGAGGATTCGGGGTCACCCCTCCACTTT. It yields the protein CASSVEDSGSPLHF.